Below, one T cell receptor beta chain is given with its context. Its antigen is still unknown. The CDR3 sequence is 15 residues long. V lost 6 bases and J lost 5; bases outside the gene matches: 5. The V gene's germline CDR1 is MRHNA and CDR2 SNTAGT. Profiled with immunoSEQ multiplex PCR; TCRdb holds only in-frame clones, not every one. The sample has roughly 2.4 million clones, nearly 97% seen once. These data come from a study of shared clonotypes between healthy human individuals. Study-wide results and caveats: Non-shared clonotypes had lower generation probabilities than those shared by all four donors.

V and J are TRBV6-4 and TRBJ2-2, with TRBD2 matching over 11 bases. The origin of this receptor is a man younger than 35 in good health. The sample taken for sequencing was naive CD4+ T cells sorted from blood. Subset given: CD45RA+ positively selected. The chain's CDR3 is CASSRTSGGTGELFF. CDR3 coding DNA: TGTGCCAGCAGCCGAACTAGCGGGGGAACCGGGGAGCTGTTTTTT.